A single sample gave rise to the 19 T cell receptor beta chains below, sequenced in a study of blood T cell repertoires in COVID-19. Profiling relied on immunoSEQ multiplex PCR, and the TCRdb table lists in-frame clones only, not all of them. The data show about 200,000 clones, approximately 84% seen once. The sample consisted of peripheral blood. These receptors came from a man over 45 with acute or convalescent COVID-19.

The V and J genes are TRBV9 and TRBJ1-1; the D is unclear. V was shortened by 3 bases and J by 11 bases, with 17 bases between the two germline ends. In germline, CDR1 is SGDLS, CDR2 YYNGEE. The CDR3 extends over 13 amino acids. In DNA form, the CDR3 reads TGTGCCAGCAGCGGGAGGCAGGACGGTAGGGCTTTCTTT. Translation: CASSGRQDGRAFF.

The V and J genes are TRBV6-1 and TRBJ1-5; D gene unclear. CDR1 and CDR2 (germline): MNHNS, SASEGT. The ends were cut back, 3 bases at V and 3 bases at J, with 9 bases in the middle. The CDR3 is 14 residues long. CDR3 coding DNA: TGTGCCAGCAGTGAGGGCAGCTTCAATCAGCCCCAGCATTTT. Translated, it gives CASSEGSFNQPQHF.

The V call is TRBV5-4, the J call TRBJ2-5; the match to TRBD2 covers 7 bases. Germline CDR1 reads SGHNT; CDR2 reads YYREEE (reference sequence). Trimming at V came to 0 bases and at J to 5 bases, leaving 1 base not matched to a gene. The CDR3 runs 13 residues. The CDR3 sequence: CASSLAAGETQYF. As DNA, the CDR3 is TGTGCCAGCAGCTTGGCAGCGGGGGAGACCCAGTACTTC.

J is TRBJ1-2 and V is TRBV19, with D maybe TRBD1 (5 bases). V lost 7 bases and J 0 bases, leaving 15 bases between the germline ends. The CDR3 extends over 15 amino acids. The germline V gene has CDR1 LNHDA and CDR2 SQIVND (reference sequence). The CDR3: CASTLRLTANYGYTF. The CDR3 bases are TGTGCCAGTACTCTCCGGTTGACAGCTAACTATGGCTACACCTTC.

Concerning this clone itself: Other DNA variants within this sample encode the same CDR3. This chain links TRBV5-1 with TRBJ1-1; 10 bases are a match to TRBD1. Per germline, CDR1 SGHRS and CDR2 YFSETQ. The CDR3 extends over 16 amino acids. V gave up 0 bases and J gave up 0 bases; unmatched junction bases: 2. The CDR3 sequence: CASSLEGQGLNTEAFF. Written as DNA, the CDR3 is TGCGCCAGCAGCTTGGAGGGACAGGGGTTGAACACTGAAGCTTTCTTT. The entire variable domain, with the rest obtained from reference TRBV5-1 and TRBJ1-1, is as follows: KAGVTQTPRYLIKTRGQQVTLSCSPISGHRSVSWYQQTPGQGLQFLFEYFSETQRNKGNFPGRFSGRQFSNSRSEMNVSTLELGDSALYLCASSLEGQGLNTEAFFGQGTRLTVV.

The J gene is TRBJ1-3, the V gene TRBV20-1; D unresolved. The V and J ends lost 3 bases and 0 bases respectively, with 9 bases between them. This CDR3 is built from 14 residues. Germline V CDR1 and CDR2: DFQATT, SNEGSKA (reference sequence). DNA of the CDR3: TGCAGTGCTAGTCACCAGATCTCTGGAAACACCATATATTTT. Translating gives CSASHQISGNTIYF.

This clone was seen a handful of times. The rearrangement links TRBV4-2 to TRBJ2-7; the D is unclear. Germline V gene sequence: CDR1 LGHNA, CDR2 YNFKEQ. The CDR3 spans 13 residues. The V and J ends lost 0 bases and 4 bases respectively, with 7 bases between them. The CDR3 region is CASSQDLGYEQYF. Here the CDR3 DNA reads TGTGCCAGCAGCCAAGATCTCGGTTACGAGCAGTACTTC.

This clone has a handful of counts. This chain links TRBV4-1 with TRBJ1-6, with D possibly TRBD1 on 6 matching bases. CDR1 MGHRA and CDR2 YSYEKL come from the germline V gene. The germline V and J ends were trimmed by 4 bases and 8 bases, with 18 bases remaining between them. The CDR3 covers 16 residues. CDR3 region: CASSPQGSRGYSPLHF. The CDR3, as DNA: TGCGCCAGCAGCCCCCAGGGGAGCAGGGGCTATTCACCCCTCCACTTT.

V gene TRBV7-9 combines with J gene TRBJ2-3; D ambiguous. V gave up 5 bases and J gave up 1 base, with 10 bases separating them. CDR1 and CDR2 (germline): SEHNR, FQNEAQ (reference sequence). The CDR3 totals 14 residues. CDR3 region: CASSHVDGTDTQYF. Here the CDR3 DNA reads TGTGCCAGCAGCCATGTAGATGGCACAGATACGCAGTATTTT.

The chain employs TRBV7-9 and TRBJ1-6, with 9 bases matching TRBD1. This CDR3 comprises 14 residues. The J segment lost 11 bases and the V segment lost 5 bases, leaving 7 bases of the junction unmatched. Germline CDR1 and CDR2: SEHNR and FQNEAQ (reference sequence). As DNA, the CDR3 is TGTGCCAGCAGCACGGGACAGGGAGTAGCACCCCTCCACTTT. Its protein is CASSTGQGVAPLHF.

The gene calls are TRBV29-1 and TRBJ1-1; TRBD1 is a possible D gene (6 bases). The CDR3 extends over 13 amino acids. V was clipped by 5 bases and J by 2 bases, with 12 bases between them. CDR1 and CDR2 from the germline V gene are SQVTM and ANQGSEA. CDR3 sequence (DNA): TGCAGCGTTATTATACAGGGAAACACTGAAGCTTTCTTT. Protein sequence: CSVIIQGNTEAFF. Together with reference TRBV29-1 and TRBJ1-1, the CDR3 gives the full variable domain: SAVISQKPSRDICQRGTSLTIQCQVDSQVTMMFWYRQQPGQSLTLIATANQGSEATYESGFVIDKFPISRPNLTFSTLTVSNMSPEDSSIYLCSVIIQGNTEAFFGQGTRLTVV.

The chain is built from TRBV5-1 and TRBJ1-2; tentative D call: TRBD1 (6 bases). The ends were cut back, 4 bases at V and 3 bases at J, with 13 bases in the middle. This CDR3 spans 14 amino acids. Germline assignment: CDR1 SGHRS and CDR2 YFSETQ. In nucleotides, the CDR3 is TGCGCCAGCAGCAACGGACAGAGCTACTATGGCTACACCTTC. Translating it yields CASSNGQSYYGYTF.

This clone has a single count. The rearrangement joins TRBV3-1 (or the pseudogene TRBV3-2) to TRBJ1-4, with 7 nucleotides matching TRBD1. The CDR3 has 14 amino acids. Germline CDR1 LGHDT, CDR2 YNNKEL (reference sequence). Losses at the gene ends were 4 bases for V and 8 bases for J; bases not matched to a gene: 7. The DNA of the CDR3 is TGTGCCAGCAGCCCGACAGGGTTCAGGGAAAAACTGTTTTTT. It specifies CASSPTGFREKLFF.

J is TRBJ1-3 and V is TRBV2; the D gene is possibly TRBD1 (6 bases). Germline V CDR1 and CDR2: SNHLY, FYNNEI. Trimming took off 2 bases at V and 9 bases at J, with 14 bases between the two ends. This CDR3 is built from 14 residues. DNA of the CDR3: TGTGCCAGCAGTGAATTGGGGGCGCGCGGCACCATATATTTT. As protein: CASSELGARGTIYF.

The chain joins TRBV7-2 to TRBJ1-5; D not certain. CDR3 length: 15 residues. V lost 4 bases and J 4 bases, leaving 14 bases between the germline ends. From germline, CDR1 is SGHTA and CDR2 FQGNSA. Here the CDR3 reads CASSSRNVRNQPQHF. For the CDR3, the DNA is TGTGCCAGCAGCTCCCGAAACGTCCGGAATCAGCCCCAGCATTTT.

The CDR3 nucleotides read TGTGCCAGCTCAGTCCAGGGACAACAGAACACTGAAGCTTTCTTT. Protein sequence: CASSVQGQQNTEAFF. The V gene is TRBV18, the J gene TRBJ1-1; possible D gene TRBD1, 6 bases. V lost 5 bases to trimming and J lost 1 base, with 14 bases between them. Germline V gene sequence: CDR1 KGHSH, CDR2 LQKENI. CDR3 size: 15 residues.

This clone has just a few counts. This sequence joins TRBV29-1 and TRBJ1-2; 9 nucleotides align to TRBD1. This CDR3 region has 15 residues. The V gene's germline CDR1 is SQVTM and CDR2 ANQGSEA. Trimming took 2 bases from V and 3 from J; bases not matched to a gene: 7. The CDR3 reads CSVEPWTGAHYGYTF. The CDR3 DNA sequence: TGCAGCGTTGAACCTTGGACAGGGGCGCACTATGGCTACACCTTC.

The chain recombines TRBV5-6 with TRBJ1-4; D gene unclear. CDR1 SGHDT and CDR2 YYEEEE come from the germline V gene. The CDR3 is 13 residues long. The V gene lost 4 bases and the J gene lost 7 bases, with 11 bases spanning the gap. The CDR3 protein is CASSARSGEKLFF. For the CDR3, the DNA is TGTGCCAGCAGCGCCCGCTCCGGTGAAAAACTGTTTTTT.

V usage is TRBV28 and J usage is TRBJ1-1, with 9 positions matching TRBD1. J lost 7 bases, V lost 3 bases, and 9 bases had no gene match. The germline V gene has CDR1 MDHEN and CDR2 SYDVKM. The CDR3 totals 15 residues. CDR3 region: CASSLPTGGAGEAFF. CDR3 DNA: TGTGCCAGCAGTTTGCCCACAGGGGGCGCGGGTGAAGCTTTCTTT. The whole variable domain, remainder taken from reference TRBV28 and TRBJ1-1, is DVKVTQSSRYLVKRTGEKVFLECVQDMDHENMFWYRQDPGLGLRLIYFSYDVKMKEKGDIPEGYSVSREKKERFSLILESASTNQTSMYLCASSLPTGGAGEAFFGQGTRLTVV.